The T cell receptor (beta chain) under discussion was sequenced for a study of CD8+ T cells in alopecia areata. Extracted RNA was reverse transcribed into cDNA, the sequencing template. Assay used: immunoSEQ multiplex PCR; TCRdb lists only in-frame clones, some missing. This sample has about 90,000 clones, with around 47% found just once. This clone occurred a few times. The antigen remains undetermined. CDR1 and CDR2 from the germline V gene are SGHRS and YFSETQ. The CDR3 has 15 residues. V shed 4 bases and J 1 base; nucleotides not matched to a gene: 5. Treatment of the sample: oral pan-JAK inhibitor, 5-10 mg twice daily. Alopecia areata patients provided lesional scalp punch biopsies and peripheral blood. Investigators sorted PBMCs to obtain both CD4+ and CD8+ T cells. Study outcomes and limitations: Scalp lesions, especially in alopecia totalis/universalis, had higher clonality than normal scalp. On tofacitinib, scalp clonality and expanded CD8+ clones among top 100 fell significantly.

This receptor was taken from a human donor with alopecia areata. This specimen consisted of CD8+ T cells sorted from blood, obtained at week 24, from a patient treated with tofacitinib. V usage is TRBV5-1 and J usage is TRBJ1-1, with 9 bases that match TRBD1. The CDR3 protein is CASSQPGQGNTEAFF. For the CDR3, the DNA is TGCGCCAGCAGCCAACCGGGACAGGGGAACACTGAAGCTTTCTTT.